The 22 T cell receptor beta chains below all came from one sample that was sequenced in a study of shared clonotypes between healthy human individuals. Terminally differentiated effector memory CD45RA+ cells were excluded by CCR7 positive selection of CD45RO-negative cells. Using immunoSEQ multiplex PCR, the repertoire was profiled, and TCRdb retains in-frame clones only, with some absent. The repertoire holds about 820,000 clones, with over 90% as singletons. Sample: naive CD8+ T cells sorted from blood. These receptors all come from a young man in good health.

This chain links TRBV19 with TRBJ1-1; tentatively, D is TRBD1 (5 bases). Germline V gene data show CDR1 as LNHDA and CDR2 as SQIVND (reference sequence). The CDR3 is 12 amino acids. Trimming pared 5 bases from V and 7 bases from J, leaving 11 bases between. The chain's CDR3 is CASSGGRFEAFF. CDR3 DNA sequence: TGTGCCAGTAGTGGGGGACGGTTTGAAGCTTTCTTT.

V usage is TRBV27 and J usage is TRBJ2-1; D gene uncertain. The V gene's germline CDR1 is MNHEY and CDR2 SMNVEV (reference sequence). The CDR3 totals 14 residues. The V end was cut by 3 bases, the J end by 7 bases, with 13 bases between. The CDR3 DNA follows: TGTGCCAGCAGTTTTGGGGTGCCTGAGAATGAGCAGTTCTTC. Amino acid sequence: CASSFGVPENEQFF.

This clone has just one count. The same CDR3 arises from other DNA sequences in this sample as well. The CDR3 DNA reads as TGTGCCAGCAGTTTAGGGAGAATGAACACTGAAGCTTTCTTT. This encodes CASSLGRMNTEAFF. The chain couples TRBV28 to TRBJ1-1; D not resolved. V was clipped by 2 bases and J by 0 bases, with 7 bases between them. Germline lookup yields CDR1 MDHEN and CDR2 SYDVKM. The CDR3 consists of 14 residues.

A note on this clone: One junction end disagrees with the germline gene, perhaps due to a read error. The rearrangement links TRBV2 to TRBJ2-1; 7 bases match TRBD1. The CDR3 covers 15 residues. The germline CDR1 and CDR2 sequences are SNHLY and FYNNEI. The CDR3 spells CASREGTAPYNEQFF. For the CDR3, the DNA is TGTGCCAGCAGGGAAGGGACAGCACCCTACAATGAGCAGTTCTTC.

The V and J genes are TRBV16 and TRBJ2-1; 8 positions match TRBD2. The CDR3 has 16 residues. Trimming at V came to 1 base and at J to 6 bases, leaving 8 bases not matched to a gene. Per the germline V gene, CDR1 is KGHSY and CDR2 is FQNENV. The CDR3 region is CASSQFTGGYSNEQFF. The CDR3 region has the DNA TGTGCCAGCAGCCAATTCACGGGAGGGTATAGCAATGAGCAGTTCTTC.

This clone was observed a single time. The chain links TRBV6-5 to TRBJ2-1, with 12 bases fitting TRBD2. The J segment lost 8 bases and the V segment lost 6 bases, leaving 8 bases of the junction unmatched. Germline CDR1 MNHEY, CDR2 SVGAGI. This CDR3 has 15 amino acids. CDR3 bases: TGTGCCAGCAGCCAACTAGCGGGAGGCCTCGATGAGCAGTTCTTC. Its protein is CASSQLAGGLDEQFF.

The V call is TRBV13, the J call TRBJ2-2, with D tentatively TRBD2 (5 bases). V was trimmed by 1 base and J by 0 bases, leaving 6 bases between them. Per germline, CDR1 PRHDT and CDR2 FYEKMQ (reference sequence). The CDR3 has 15 residues. The CDR3 coding sequence is TGTGCCAGCAGCTTAGAAGCGGCGAACACCGGGGAGCTGTTTTTT. The encoded protein is CASSLEAANTGELFF.

The V gene is TRBV4-1, the J gene TRBJ2-7; D tentatively reads TRBD1 or TRBD2 (5 bases each). The CDR3 runs to 13 residues. The germline V gene encodes CDR1 MGHRA and CDR2 YSYEKL. Trimming removed 3 bases at V and 5 bases at J, with 11 bases between. The CDR3 sequence: CASSQGPDDEQYF. The DNA for the CDR3 is TGCGCCAGCAGCCAGGGACCGGACGACGAGCAGTACTTC.

This sequence joins TRBV6-5 and TRBJ2-7; no reliable D call. Per germline, CDR1 MNHEY and CDR2 SVGAGI. The CDR3 sequence is 15 residues long. Trimming removed 3 bases from V and 5 bases from J, with 17 bases in between. The CDR3: CASSYSGRRTHEQYF. The DNA for the CDR3 is TGTGCCAGCAGTTATTCAGGACGCAGGACCCACGAGCAGTACTTC.

This chain links TRBV4-1 with TRBJ2-3; 13 nucleotides line up with TRBD2. CDR3 length: 17 amino acids. The germline V gene encodes CDR1 MGHRA and CDR2 YSYEKL. Germline trimming cut 1 base from V and 4 bases from J; bases unmatched to any gene: 5. The CDR3 nucleotides are TGCGCCAGCAGCCAAGGACTAGCGGGAGGAAGGGCAGATACGCAGTATTTT. Protein: CASSQGLAGGRADTQYF.

V is TRBV21-1 and J is TRBJ2-1; TRBD2, the table's D call, lacks a check against the DNA. TRBV21-1 is shown as a pseudogene. This CDR3 spans 15 amino acids. In DNA, the CDR3 is TGTGCCAGCCCCTACCGACTAGCGGGAGACAATGAGCAGTTCTTC. Its protein product is CASPYRLAGDNEQFF.

The V gene is TRBV27, the J gene TRBJ2-1; D is undetermined. Germline loops: CDR1 MNHEY, CDR2 SMNVEV (reference sequence). V was cut by 6 bases and J by 5 bases, with 8 bases left in between. The CDR3 has 12 residues. For the CDR3, the DNA is TGTGCCAGCAGCCGACCTCACAATGAGCAGTTCTTC. Amino acids: CASSRPHNEQFF.

The chain links TRBV11-3 to TRBJ2-5, with D perhaps TRBD1 or TRBD2 (5 bases each). This CDR3 contains 15 residues. V was shortened by 1 base and J by 1 base, with 10 bases between the two germline ends. Per germline, CDR1 SGHNT and CDR2 YENEEA. The CDR3 coding sequence is TGTGCCAGCAGCTTAGGTGGGGGTCCCCAAGAGACCCAGTACTTC. It codes for CASSLGGGPQETQYF.

This sequence joins TRBV5-5 and TRBJ1-2; 10 nucleotides match TRBD1. The CDR3 length is 17 residues. Per the germline V gene, CDR1 is SGHKS and CDR2 is YYEKEE (reference sequence). With 4 bases clipped from V and 0 bases from J, the junction kept 9 bases outside the gene matches. DNA of the CDR3: TGTGCCAGCAGCCATAGACAGGGGGCGGCTACTAACTATGGCTACACCTTC. Protein sequence: CASSHRQGAATNYGYTF.

This clone occurred once. This chain uses TRBV6-5 with TRBJ1-2; the D gene is possibly TRBD1 (6 bases). Germline assignment: CDR1 MNHEY and CDR2 SVGAGI. This CDR3 spans 13 amino acids. V gave up 8 bases and J gave up 3 bases, with 13 bases separating them. This CDR3 is CASLGGADYGYTF. DNA for the CDR3: TGTGCCAGCCTGGGGGGCGCTGACTATGGCTACACCTTC.

The chain uses TRBV28 and TRBJ2-2, with TRBD2 identical over 8 bases. CDR1 and CDR2 from the germline V gene are MDHEN and SYDVKM. The V segment lost 2 bases and the J segment 5 bases; nucleotides outside the gene matches: 7. CDR3 length: 16 amino acids. DNA for the CDR3: TGTGCCAGCAGTTTAACTAGCGGAGAGTGGACCGGGGAGCTGTTTTTT. This gives the protein CASSLTSGEWTGELFF.

This rearrangement joins TRBV15 to TRBJ2-1, with D unresolved. Germline lookup yields CDR1 LNHNV and CDR2 YYDKDF (reference sequence). The CDR3 runs 12 residues. The V end lost 1 base, the J end lost 7 bases, and 5 bases lay between the germline ends. In nucleotides, the CDR3 is TGTGCCACCAGCAGAGCTGGAAATGAGCAGTTCTTC. It translates to CATSRAGNEQFF.

V gene TRBV15 combines with J gene TRBJ1-1; TRBD1 matches at 7 bases. After removal of 5 bases from V and 4 bases from J, the junction contained 16 bases not matched to a gene. The CDR3 has 17 residues. The germline V gene encodes CDR1 LNHNV and CDR2 YYDKDF (reference sequence). The CDR3 sequence is CATSGKRDQGVITEAFF. In nucleotides, the CDR3 is TGTGCCACCAGCGGCAAGAGGGATCAGGGGGTAATCACTGAAGCTTTCTTT.

This sequence joins TRBV10-3 and TRBJ2-3; 7 bases align to TRBD2. CDR1 is ENHRY, CDR2 SYGVKD, per germline. Unmatched junction bases numbered 3, after V lost 0 bases and J lost 3 bases. CDR3 length equals 15 residues. CDR3: CAISESGGATDTQYF. CDR3 sequence (DNA): TGTGCCATCAGTGAGTCGGGAGGGGCGACAGATACGCAGTATTTT.

Turning to this clone: The sample holds other DNA sequences that translate to the same CDR3. This sequence joins TRBV27 and TRBJ2-3; D is perhaps TRBD2 (6 bases). Germline values: CDR1 MNHEY, CDR2 SMNVEV (reference sequence). This CDR3 comprises 15 residues. V lost 2 bases and J lost 0, with 9 bases in between. CDR3 protein: CASSLGAGSTDTQYF. CDR3 sequence (DNA): TGTGCCAGCAGTTTAGGGGCGGGGAGCACAGATACGCAGTATTTT.

The rearrangement uses TRBV15 and TRBJ2-1, with 8 bases identical to TRBD1. Germline CDR1 and CDR2: LNHNV and YYDKDF (reference sequence). V shed 3 bases and J 5 bases; nucleotides not matched to a gene: 6. The CDR3 is 15 residues long. CDR3 sequence (DNA): TGTGCCACCAGCAGGGGCAGGGGGCGGCACAATGAGCAGTTCTTC. This gives the protein CATSRGRGRHNEQFF.

This sequence joins TRBV28 and TRBJ2-3; possibly TRBD1 for D (6 bases). Deletions cut 3 bases from V and 2 bases from J, with 9 bases between. Germline V CDR1 and CDR2: MDHEN, SYDVKM. The CDR3 loop spans 14 amino acids. CDR3 sequence (DNA): TGTGCCAGCAGTTTCAGGGGATTCACAGATACGCAGTATTTT. Encoded protein: CASSFRGFTDTQYF. Looking up the rest from reference TRBV28 and TRBJ2-3 gives the full variable domain: DVKVTQSSRYLVKRTGEKVFLECVQDMDHENMFWYRQDPGLGLRLIYFSYDVKMKEKGDIPEGYSVSREKKERFSLILESASTNQTSMYLCASSFRGFTDTQYFGPGTRLTVL.